These 18 T cell receptor beta chains share one sample of origin, sequenced in a study of T cells after yellow fever vaccination (dated by TCRdb to between 2018 and 2020). The protocol used for the library was 5' RACE. TCRdb shows the sequencer as Illumina HiSeq 2500. TCRdb reanalyzed the raw reads on its own, using fastp at Q25 for trimming and MiXCR for clone calling, and kept in-frame beta chains. Duplicate CDR3 protein sequences are folded into a single record with the most common DNA and genes. For this sample the table gives about 140,000 distinct CDR3 sequences, of which about 8% were detected only once. Roughly 0.76% of the sample belongs to the ten largest clones. The treatment or condition label here, explained by the study, means: live attenuated yellow fever vaccine strain. Sequencing was performed on CD4+ T cells sorted from PBMCs, taken 5 days after the yellow fever booster vaccination. The receptors here all came from a man younger than 40 who received the YFV17D yellow fever vaccine.

This clonotype was recorded at least ten times. The chain combines TRBV20-1 with TRBJ2-1; D could derive from TRBD1 or TRBD2 (6 bases each). Germline lookup yields CDR1 DFQATT and CDR2 SNEGSKA (reference sequence). There are 13 residues in the CDR3. Trimming took 6 bases from V and 7 from J, leaving 16 bases between them. CDR3 sequence reads: CSAAEGGGNEQFF. The CDR3 bases are TGCAGTGCCGCCGAGGGGGGTGGGAATGAGCAGTTCTTC.

This clonotype turned up a few times. The chain employs TRBV7-8 and TRBJ2-7, with a weak D call TRBD2 (6 bases). Trimming shortened V by 5 bases and J by 7 bases, and 18 bases separated the two germline ends. Germline values: CDR1 SGHVS, CDR2 FQNEAQ. The CDR3 is made up of 14 amino acids. The CDR3: CASSINSGSGEQYF. CDR3 coding DNA: TGTGCCAGCAGCATAAATAGCGGCAGCGGGGAGCAGTACTTC.

This clonotype was seen at least ten times. V usage is TRBV28 and J usage is TRBJ2-1; the match to TRBD2 covers 7 bases. The germline V gene encodes CDR1 MDHEN and CDR2 SYDVKM. The CDR3 contains 16 residues. V shed 7 bases and J 0 bases; nucleotides not matched to a gene: 9. The CDR3, as DNA: TGTGCCAGCAACCCAGCGGGGTCGAGCTCCTACAATGAGCAGTTCTTC. This codes for CASNPAGSSSYNEQFF.

The sample holds many counts of this clonotype. The chain has TRBV29-1 and TRBJ2-4; D is ambiguous. Trimming shortened V by 0 bases and J by 6 bases, and 9 bases separated the two germline ends. The CDR3 is 13 amino acids. Germline V gene lookup returns CDR1 SQVTM and CDR2 ANQGSEA. This CDR3 is CSVEDMSGNIQYF. As DNA, the CDR3 is TGCAGCGTTGAAGATATGTCAGGAAACATTCAGTACTTC.

This clonotype was counted between two and nine times. V gene TRBV30 combines with J gene TRBJ2-1; 11 nucleotides match TRBD2. The CDR3 has 16 residues. With 6 bases clipped from V and 10 bases from J, the junction kept 17 bases outside the gene matches. Germline CDR1 reads GTSNPN; CDR2 reads SVGIG (reference sequence). This chain's CDR3 is CACQHSGRGLFSEQFF. The CDR3 DNA is TGTGCCTGCCAACATAGCGGGAGGGGCCTTTTCAGCGAGCAGTTCTTC. Looking up the rest from reference TRBV30 and TRBJ2-1 gives the full variable domain: SQTIHQWPATLVQPVGSPLSLECTVEGTSNPNLYWYRQAAGRGLQLLFYSVGIGQISSEVPQNLSASRPQDRQFILSSKKLLLSDSGFYLCACQHSGRGLFSEQFFGPGTRLTVL.

This clonotype was seen repeatedly, ten times or more. The chain uses TRBV7-8 and TRBJ2-5; TRBD2 aligns across 9 bases. Germline V CDR1 and CDR2: SGHVS, FQNEAQ. Trimming cost V 6 bases and J 3 bases; bases outside gene matches: 11. There are 16 residues in the CDR3. CDR3 residues: CASSSLLREGKETQYF. In nucleotides, the CDR3 is TGTGCCAGCAGTTCCCTCTTGCGGGAGGGTAAAGAGACCCAGTACTTC.

This clonotype has ten or more counts. The chain recombines TRBV29-1 with TRBJ2-7; D unclear. V lost 4 bases and J 0 bases, leaving 10 bases between the germline ends. Germline assignment: CDR1 SQVTM and CDR2 ANQGSEA. The CDR3 has 13 amino acids. The CDR3 DNA reads TGCAGCGTTGCCAGGCCGAGCTCCTACGAGCAGTACTTC. Protein: CSVARPSSYEQYF.

In its sample, this clonotype was seen many times. The chain links TRBV7-2 to TRBJ2-7; 11 bases line up with TRBD2. This CDR3 is built from 14 residues. From germline, CDR1 is SGHTA and CDR2 FQGNSA. V dropped 5 bases and J dropped 7; count of bases not matched to a gene: 7. CDR3 sequence (DNA): TGTGCCAGCAGCGTCTATAGCGGGAGGGAAGAGCAGTACTTC. The encoded protein is CASSVYSGREEQYF.

This clonotype appeared many times. This sequence joins TRBV6-2 or TRBV6-3 and TRBJ2-5, with D uncertain. The CDR3 contains 13 residues. Germline CDR1 and CDR2: MNHEY and SVGEGT. V dropped 4 bases and J dropped 2 bases, with 8 bases sitting between them. The DNA for the CDR3 is TGTGCCAGCAGTTCAAAGCTGCAAGAGACCCAGTACTTC. It yields the protein CASSSKLQETQYF.

The CDR3 here is CASTPLGRTQRSNQPQHF. In nucleotides, the CDR3 is TGTGCCAGTACTCCCCTGGGACGGACCCAGAGAAGCAATCAGCCCCAGCATTTT. V is TRBV19 and J is TRBJ1-5, with D maybe TRBD1 (5 bases). V lost 7 bases and J 1 base, leaving 23 bases between the germline ends. Germline CDR1 LNHDA, CDR2 SQIVND (reference sequence). This CDR3 spans 18 amino acids.

Ten or more counts support this clonotype. The chain is built from TRBV7-2 and TRBJ2-3; TRBD1 matches 8 bases. The CDR3 has 11 residues. V was clipped by 8 bases and J by 6 bases; unmatched bases: 1. Germline CDR1 reads SGHTA; CDR2 reads FQGNSA. In DNA form, the CDR3 reads TGTGCCAGCGCAGGGGGCGATACGCAGTATTTT. Protein sequence: CASAGGDTQYF.

This clonotype was recorded many times. The chain combines TRBV12-3 or TRBV12-4 with TRBJ2-7, with TRBD2 matching 9 bases. The CDR3 loop spans 15 amino acids. With 4 bases clipped from V and 5 bases from J, the junction kept 9 bases outside the gene matches. CDR3 region: CASSWRLAESHEQYF. CDR3 DNA: TGTGCCAGCAGTTGGAGACTAGCGGAGTCGCACGAGCAGTACTTC.

This clonotype was counted at least ten times. V and J are TRBV29-1 and TRBJ2-7; D call uncertain. The CDR3 has 14 residues. Germline-derived CDR1 and CDR2 are SQVTM and ANQGSEA. V was clipped by 4 bases and J by 0 bases, with 13 bases between them. The CDR3 sequence is CSVAAQQSSYEQYF. The CDR3 DNA is TGCAGCGTTGCGGCACAGCAGAGCTCCTACGAGCAGTACTTC.

In this sample, this clonotype turned up many times. The V call is TRBV11-1, the J call TRBJ1-4; no clear D. Germline V lookup: CDR1 SGHAT, CDR2 FQDESV (reference sequence). CDR3 size: 18 residues. Trimming took 1 base from V and 8 from J, leaving 23 bases between them. The CDR3 coding sequence is TGTGCCAGCAGCTTAGGAAGTATGGTGTCGTCCGAGATAGAAAAACTGTTTTTT. Protein: CASSLGSMVSSEIEKLFF.

This clonotype appeared many times. The chain carries TRBV20-1 and TRBJ2-1; 7 bases line up with TRBD2. J was trimmed by 4 bases and V by 2 bases; bases with no gene match: 2. Germline CDR1 reads DFQATT; CDR2 reads SNEGSKA (reference sequence). The CDR3 contains 13 residues. This CDR3 is CSARTSAYNEQFF. The CDR3 DNA reads as TGCAGTGCTAGAACTAGCGCATACAATGAGCAGTTCTTC.

This clonotype was counted ten times or more. The rearrangement joins TRBV14 to TRBJ2-4; D unresolved. The CDR3 runs to 14 residues. Trimming removed 0 bases at V and 4 bases at J, with 7 bases between. In germline, CDR1 is SGHDN, CDR2 FVKESK. Here the CDR3 DNA reads TGTGCCAGCAGCCAAGATTTAGGGAAAAACATTCAGTACTTC. This sequence encodes CASSQDLGKNIQYF. The whole variable domain, filled in from reference TRBV14 and TRBJ2-4, reads EAGVTQFPSHSVIEKGQTVTLRCDPISGHDNLYWYRRVMGKEIKFLLHFVKESKQDESGMPNNRFLAERTGGTYSTLKVQPAELEDSGVYFCASSQDLGKNIQYFGAGTRLSVL.

This chain uses TRBV4-2 with TRBJ2-1, with D hard to call. The CDR3 runs 15 residues. Germline V gene sequence: CDR1 LGHNA, CDR2 YNFKEQ. Trimming left V 10 bases short and J 3 bases short, with 19 bases between. CDR3: CAMGSLRLCYNEQFF. The DNA of the CDR3 is TGTGCCATGGGCAGCCTGCGGCTCTGCTACAATGAGCAGTTCTTC.

This clonotype was seen many times. The chain joins TRBV20-1 to TRBJ2-1; D is unclear. CDR1 is DFQATT and CDR2 is SNEGSKA in the germline V gene (reference sequence). The CDR3 totals 15 residues. Trimming removed 3 bases from V and 5 bases from J, with 17 bases in between. CDR3 sequence reads: CSASLRLTLNNEQFF. CDR3 bases: TGCAGTGCTAGCCTCCGACTGACTCTGAACAATGAGCAGTTCTTC.